This TCR beta chain was recorded in a study of blood T cells in healthy people across ages. On this clonotype itself: The antigen is not known.

The ends were cut back, 8 bases at V and 5 bases at J, with 24 bases in the middle. The length of the CDR3 is 16 residues. Germline CDR1 and CDR2: SGHTA and FQGNSA. Findings and limits, study-wide: TCR beta diversity, measured per million T cells, fell in a roughly linear way with age. Donor CMV status was unknown, possibly confounding expanded clonotype changes. Versus aged donors, long-lived donors had higher diversity and more naive CD4+ cells.

Donors ranged from 6 to 90 years old and were healthy Caucasians in Russia. Through a sample-barcoded 5' primer and a J-beta primer mix, a second PCR was run for about 6 to 11 cycles. TCRdb re-called the 5' RACE reads with MiXCR, one entry per CDR3 protein. This sample has some 1.4 million distinct CDR3 sequences; 42% occur once, and the top ten carry 7% to 9%. The clonotype was recovered from a woman aged 18-29 years in good health. Sequenced material: blood. The V gene is TRBV7-2, the J gene TRBJ2-5; D is perhaps TRBD1 or TRBD2 (5 bases each). This chain's CDR3 is CASRKGSGGNRETQYF. The CDR3 nucleotides are TGTGCCAGCCGCAAAGGGAGTGGTGGCAACAGGGAGACCCAGTACTTC.